These 25 T cell receptor beta chains were all obtained from the same sample, sequenced in a study of STAT5B mutations in CD4+ large granular lymphocyte leukemia. Repertoires were generated with immunoSEQ multiplex PCR, while TCRdb's copy carries only in-frame clones and drops some. Of more than 30,000 clones listed, around 90% are singletons. Sequenced material: CD4+ T cells from blood buffy coats. Source of these receptors: a human donor in good health.

J is TRBJ2-1 and V is TRBV10-3; D is uncertain. The CDR3 spans 15 residues. The V end lost 6 bases, the J end lost 0 bases, and 12 bases lay between the germline ends. The germline V gene has CDR1 ENHRY and CDR2 SYGVKD. The CDR3 DNA follows: TGTGCCATCAGATCGGACGGCCTCTCCTACAATGAGCAGTTCTTC. Translated, it gives CAIRSDGLSYNEQFF.

The table lists this clone with a count of one. The chain couples TRBV27 to TRBJ2-1, with D perhaps matching TRBD2 (7 bases). Trimming took off 8 bases at V and 2 bases at J, with 10 bases between the two ends. CDR3 length: 13 amino acids. Germline CDR1 reads MNHEY; CDR2 reads SMNVEV (reference sequence). The CDR3 here is CASAGDTYNEQFF. CDR3 nucleotide sequence: TGTGCCAGCGCGGGGGACACCTACAATGAGCAGTTCTTC.

The chain joins TRBV6-5 to TRBJ1-2; D is unclear. The germline V gene encodes CDR1 MNHEY and CDR2 SVGAGI. This CDR3 spans 15 amino acids. Trimming took 5 bases from V and 1 from J, leaving 14 bases between them. The CDR3 DNA reads TGTGCCAGCAGTCCCTGGAGAGGGATTAACTATGGCTACACCTTC. It encodes CASSPWRGINYGYTF.

This chain joins TRBV11-2 and TRBJ2-5, with D perhaps assigned TRBD1 or TRBD2 (5 bases each). Germline CDR1 SGHAT, CDR2 FQNNGV. The CDR3 consists of 14 residues. The V and J ends lost 5 bases and 1 base respectively, with 11 bases between them. CDR3 coding DNA: TGTGCCAGCAGCCTGATGGGACCCCAAGAGACCCAGTACTTC. This encodes CASSLMGPQETQYF.

The J gene is TRBJ2-3, the V gene TRBV2; D remains ambiguous. This CDR3 spans 15 amino acids. Trimming stripped 1 base from V and 6 bases from J, with 14 bases between. Germline CDR1 SNHLY, CDR2 FYNNEI. The CDR3 DNA follows: TGTGCCAGCAGTGAAGATATGTATCTAGGGGATACGCAGTATTTT. This encodes CASSEDMYLGDTQYF.

The V gene is TRBV11-3, the J gene TRBJ2-5, with TRBD1 matching 9 bases. The J call may be faulty, since TRBJ2-7 better matches the DNA end. Germline CDR1 SGHNT, CDR2 YENEEA. The CDR3 runs 15 residues. The CDR3 coding sequence is TGTGCCAGCAGCCCACAGGGGGCCCAAGCCTACGAGCAGTACTTC. The encoded protein is CASSPQGAQAYEQYF.

Only one count was recorded for this clone. V usage is TRBV5-4 and J usage is TRBJ1-2, with a weak D call TRBD1 (6 bases). Trimming cost V 4 bases and J 2 bases, with 15 bases left between them. Germline V gene lookup returns CDR1 SGHNT and CDR2 YYREEE (reference sequence). This CDR3 has 15 amino acids. CDR3 in amino acids: CASSNRDRQNYGYTF. The CDR3 DNA reads TGTGCCAGCAGCAACAGGGACCGCCAGAACTATGGCTACACCTTC.

The chain employs TRBV2 and TRBJ1-4; D might be TRBD1 (5 bases). Trimming left V 2 bases short and J 5 bases short, with 6 bases between. CDR3 length: 13 residues. CDR1 is SNHLY, CDR2 FYNNEI, per germline. DNA for the CDR3: TGTGCCAGCAGTGAACAGGGCAATGAAAAACTGTTTTTT. Translated, it gives CASSEQGNEKLFF.

This chain joins TRBV18 and TRBJ2-7; 8 positions match TRBD2. The CDR3 runs to 16 residues. Germline loops: CDR1 KGHSH, CDR2 LQKENI. V gave up 0 bases and J gave up 3 bases; unmatched junction bases: 7. This CDR3 reads CASSPPRSGSNYEQYF. The CDR3 region has the DNA TGTGCCAGCTCACCACCGCGAAGCGGGAGCAACTACGAGCAGTACTTC.

The chain is built from TRBV28 and TRBJ2-7; a possible D gene is TRBD1 (6 bases). CDR3 length: 14 amino acids. Looked up from germline, CDR1 is MDHEN and CDR2 is SYDVKM. With 4 bases removed from V and 0 bases from J, the gap between germline ends came to 10 bases. For the CDR3, the DNA is TGTGCCAGCAGTTGGACAGAGAGCTCCTACGAGCAGTACTTC. Translating gives CASSWTESSYEQYF.

The V call is TRBV10-2, the J call TRBJ2-7; 12 bases line up with TRBD2. This CDR3 is 14 amino acids long. The V segment lost 8 bases and the J segment 7 bases; nucleotides outside the gene matches: 9. Per the germline V gene, CDR1 is WSHSY and CDR2 is SAAADI. CDR3 sequence: CASLAGGLGWEQYF. The CDR3 region has the DNA TGCGCCAGCCTAGCGGGAGGGCTCGGGTGGGAGCAGTACTTC.

V is TRBV28 and J is TRBJ1-4, with a weak D call TRBD1 (5 bases). This CDR3 spans 13 amino acids. V lost 10 bases to trimming and J lost 4 bases, with 13 bases between them. Germline V lookup: CDR1 MDHEN, CDR2 SYDVKM. DNA of the CDR3: TGTGCCACCTCAGGGACGGTTAATGAAAAACTGTTTTTT. Encoded protein: CATSGTVNEKLFF.

The chain is built from TRBV6-6 and TRBJ1-1; unclear D gene. CDR1 and CDR2 from the germline V gene are MNHNY and SVGAGI (reference sequence). This CDR3 comprises 12 residues. The V and J ends lost 2 bases and 5 bases respectively, with 6 bases between them. The CDR3 region is CASSYGGTEAFF. The CDR3 DNA reads TGTGCCAGCAGTTACGGAGGGACTGAAGCTTTCTTT.

This sequence joins TRBV28 and TRBJ2-5; 11 nucleotides match TRBD1. Germline V gives CDR1 MDHEN, CDR2 SYDVKM. Trimming at V came to 3 bases and at J to 4 bases, leaving 7 bases not matched to a gene. This CDR3 region has 16 residues. The CDR3 bases are TGTGCCAGCAGTTTTTCCCTCGGGACAGGGGGAGAGACCCAGTACTTC. Protein: CASSFSLGTGGETQYF.

CDR3 loop: CASSKFPTGEEYF. The CDR3 region has the DNA TGTGCCAGTAGTAAATTCCCGACAGGGGAGGAGTATTTT. The chain carries TRBV19 and TRBJ2-3; 8 bases map to TRBD1. The CDR3 extends over 13 amino acids. Germline CDR1 LNHDA, CDR2 SQIVND (reference sequence). The ends lost 4 bases at V and 13 bases at J; junction bases unmatched: 10.

The chain links TRBV5-4 to TRBJ2-7; 9 nucleotides align to TRBD2. The germline CDR1 and CDR2 sequences are SGHNT and YYREEE (reference sequence). The CDR3 is made up of 14 amino acids. V lost 4 bases and J lost 5; bases outside the gene matches: 7. The chain's CDR3 is CASSPGLANDEQYF. The CDR3 nucleotides read TGTGCCAGCAGCCCCGGACTAGCGAACGACGAGCAGTACTTC.

V gene TRBV10-3 combines with J gene TRBJ2-5; tentatively, D is TRBD1 (8 bases). Germline values: CDR1 ENHRY, CDR2 SYGVKD. The CDR3 covers 15 residues. Trimming left V 4 bases short and J 5 bases short, with 17 bases between. CDR3 protein: CAISADTGGGETQYF. CDR3 nucleotide sequence: TGTGCCATCAGTGCCGATACAGGGGGAGGGGAGACCCAGTACTTC.

The chain carries TRBV30 and TRBJ2-5; 9 positions match TRBD1. From germline, CDR1 is GTSNPN and CDR2 SVGIG (reference sequence). V lost 2 bases, J lost 2 bases, and 12 bases stayed unmatched. This CDR3 region has 17 residues. The CDR3 reads CAWSHEGTGRGQETQYF. DNA of the CDR3: TGTGCCTGGAGTCACGAAGGGACAGGGAGAGGACAAGAGACCCAGTACTTC.

V gene TRBV10-1 combines with J gene TRBJ2-1; 14 bases align to TRBD2. The length of the CDR3 is 16 residues. Trimming took 3 bases from V and 10 from J; bases not matched to a gene: 8. Germline V gives CDR1 WNHNN, CDR2 SYGVQD (reference sequence). CDR3 sequence reads: CASSDTGLAGVEEQFF. CDR3 nucleotides: TGCGCCAGCAGTGATACGGGACTAGCGGGAGTGGAAGAGCAGTTCTTC.

The chain joins TRBV5-4 to TRBJ2-3, with 9 bases matching TRBD2. Germline CDR1 SGHNT, CDR2 YYREEE (reference sequence). The junction had 9 bases not matched to a gene; V was cut back by 4 bases and J by 6 bases. This CDR3 comprises 15 residues. CDR3 loop: CASSDSGRTRDTQYF. For the CDR3, the DNA is TGTGCCAGCAGCGATAGCGGGAGAACACGCGATACGCAGTATTTT.

This chain uses TRBV4-2 with TRBJ2-1; no reliable D call. The CDR3 runs to 13 residues. Trimming took 1 base from V and 9 from J, leaving 10 bases between them. Germline lookup yields CDR1 LGHNA and CDR2 YNFKEQ. The CDR3 coding sequence is TGTGCCAGCAGCCAAGCATATATGGGTGAGCAGTTCTTC. This gives the protein CASSQAYMGEQFF.

The DNA for the CDR3 is TGTGCCAGCAGCTTACCCTCGCAGGGGGCCTACGAGCAGTACTTC. As protein: CASSLPSQGAYEQYF. The chain has TRBV11-2 and TRBJ2-7, with 7 bases that match TRBD1. The CDR3 length is 15 residues. Trimming took 2 bases from V and 2 from J; bases not matched to a gene: 6. Germline V lookup: CDR1 SGHAT, CDR2 FQNNGV.

The chain recombines TRBV9 with TRBJ2-2, with 14 bases that match TRBD2. The CDR3 runs 16 residues. Germline CDR1 reads SGDLS; CDR2 reads YYNGEE. Unmatched junction bases numbered 3, after V lost 3 bases and J lost 5 bases. The chain's CDR3 is CASSAGLAGGTGELFF. DNA of the CDR3: TGTGCCAGCAGCGCCGGACTAGCGGGGGGAACCGGGGAGCTGTTTTTT.

The chain employs TRBV25-1 and TRBJ1-1; D gene unclear. The germline V and J ends were trimmed by 2 bases and 2 bases, with 12 bases remaining between them. From germline, CDR1 is MGHDK and CDR2 SYGVNS. The CDR3 totals 15 residues. Here the CDR3 DNA reads TGTGCCAGCAGTGAAGGCCCAAGTAGAAACACTGAAGCTTTCTTT. This sequence encodes CASSEGPSRNTEAFF.

V is TRBV28 and J is TRBJ2-1; possible D gene TRBD2, 5 bases. Germline loops: CDR1 MDHEN, CDR2 SYDVKM. This CDR3 has 14 amino acids. Trimming shortened V by 3 bases and J by 7 bases, and 13 bases separated the two germline ends. CDR3 bases: TGTGCCAGCAGTTTCGAGGGCGAGTGGAATGAGCAGTTCTTC. Protein product: CASSFEGEWNEQFF.